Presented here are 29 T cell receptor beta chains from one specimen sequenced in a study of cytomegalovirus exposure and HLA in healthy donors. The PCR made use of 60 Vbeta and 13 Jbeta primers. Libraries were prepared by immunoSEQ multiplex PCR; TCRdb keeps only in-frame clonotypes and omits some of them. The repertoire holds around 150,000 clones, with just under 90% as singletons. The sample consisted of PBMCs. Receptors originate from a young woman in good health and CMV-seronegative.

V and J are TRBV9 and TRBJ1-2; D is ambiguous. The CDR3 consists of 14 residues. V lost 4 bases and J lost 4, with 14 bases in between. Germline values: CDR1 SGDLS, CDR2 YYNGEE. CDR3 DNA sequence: TGTGCCAGCAGCCCCCTAGAGGTGGGCTATGGCTACACCTTC. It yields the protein CASSPLEVGYGYTF.

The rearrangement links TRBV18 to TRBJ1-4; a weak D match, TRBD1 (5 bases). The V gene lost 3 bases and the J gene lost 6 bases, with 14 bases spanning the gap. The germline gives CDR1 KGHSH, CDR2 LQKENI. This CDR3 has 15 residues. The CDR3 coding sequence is TGTGCCAGCTCACCCCCGGGACGGGGGGATGAAAAACTGTTTTTT. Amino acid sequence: CASSPPGRGDEKLFF.

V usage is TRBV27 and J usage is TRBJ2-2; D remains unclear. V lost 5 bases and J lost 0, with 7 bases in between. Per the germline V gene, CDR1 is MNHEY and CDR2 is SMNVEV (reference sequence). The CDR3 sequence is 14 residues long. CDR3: CASSITANTGELFF. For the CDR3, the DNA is TGTGCCAGCAGTATAACAGCGAACACCGGGGAGCTGTTTTTT.

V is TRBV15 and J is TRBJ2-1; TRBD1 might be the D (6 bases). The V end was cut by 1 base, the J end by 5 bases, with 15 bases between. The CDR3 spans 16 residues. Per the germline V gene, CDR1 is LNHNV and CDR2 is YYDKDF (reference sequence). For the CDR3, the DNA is TGTGCCACCAGCAGAGGGGCAGGGGATTTTAACAATGAGCAGTTCTTC. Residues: CATSRGAGDFNNEQFF.

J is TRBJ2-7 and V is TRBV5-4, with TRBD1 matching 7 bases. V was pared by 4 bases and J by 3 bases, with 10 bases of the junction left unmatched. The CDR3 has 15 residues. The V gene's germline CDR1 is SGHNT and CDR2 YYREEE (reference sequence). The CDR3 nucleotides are TGTGCCAGCAGCGGGTTTGGTGGACAGGTCTACGAGCAGTACTTC. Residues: CASSGFGGQVYEQYF. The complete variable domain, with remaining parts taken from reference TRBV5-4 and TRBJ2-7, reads ETGVTQSPTHLIKTRGQQVTLRCSSQSGHNTVSWYQQALGQGPQFIFQYYREEENGRGNFPPRFSGLQFPNYSSELNVNALELDDSALYLCASSGFGGQVYEQYFGPGTRLTVT.

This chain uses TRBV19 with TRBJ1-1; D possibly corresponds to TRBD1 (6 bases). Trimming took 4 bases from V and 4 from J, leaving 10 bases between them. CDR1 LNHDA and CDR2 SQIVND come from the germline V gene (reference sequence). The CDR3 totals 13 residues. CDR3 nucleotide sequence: TGTGCCAGTAGTAGGGGGCTTGGCACTGAAGCTTTCTTT. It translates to CASSRGLGTEAFF. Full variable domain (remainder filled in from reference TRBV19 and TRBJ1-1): DGGITQSPKYLFRKEGQNVTLSCEQNLNHDAMYWYRQDPGQGLRLIYYSQIVNDFQKGDIAEGYSVSREKKESFPLTVTSAQKNPTAFYLCASSRGLGTEAFFGQGTRLTVV.

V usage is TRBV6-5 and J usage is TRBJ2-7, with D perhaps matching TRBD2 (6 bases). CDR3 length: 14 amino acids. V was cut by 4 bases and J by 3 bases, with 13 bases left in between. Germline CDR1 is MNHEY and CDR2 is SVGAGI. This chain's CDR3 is CASSSPGGGYEQYF. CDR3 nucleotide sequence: TGTGCCAGCAGTTCACCCGGGGGAGGCTACGAGCAGTACTTC.

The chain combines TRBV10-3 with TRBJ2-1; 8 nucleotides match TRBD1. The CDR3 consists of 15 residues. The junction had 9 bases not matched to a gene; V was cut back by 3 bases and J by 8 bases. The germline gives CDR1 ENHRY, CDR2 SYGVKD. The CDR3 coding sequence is TGTGCCATCAGTGACCGGACAGGGAAGATCGATGAGCAGTTCTTC. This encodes CAISDRTGKIDEQFF.

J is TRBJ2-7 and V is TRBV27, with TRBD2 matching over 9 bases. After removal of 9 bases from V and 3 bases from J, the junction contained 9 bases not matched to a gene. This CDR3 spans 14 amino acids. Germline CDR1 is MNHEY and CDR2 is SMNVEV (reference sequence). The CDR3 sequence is CASGAAGGLYEQYF. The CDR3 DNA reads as TGTGCCAGTGGGGCAGCGGGAGGCCTCTACGAGCAGTACTTC.

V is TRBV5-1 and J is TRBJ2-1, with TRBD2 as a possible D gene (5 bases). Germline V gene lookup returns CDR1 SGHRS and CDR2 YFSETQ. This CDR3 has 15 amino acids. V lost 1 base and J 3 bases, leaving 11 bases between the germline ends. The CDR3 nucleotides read TGCGCCAGCAGCTTGCCCCGGACTCACTACAATGAGCAGTTCTTC. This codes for CASSLPRTHYNEQFF.

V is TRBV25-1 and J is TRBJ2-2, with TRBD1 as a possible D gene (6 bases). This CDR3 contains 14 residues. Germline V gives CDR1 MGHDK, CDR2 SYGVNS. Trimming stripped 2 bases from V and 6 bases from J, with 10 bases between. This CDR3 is CASSETGYAGELFF. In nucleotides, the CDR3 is TGTGCCAGCAGTGAAACAGGGTACGCCGGGGAGCTGTTTTTT.

The CDR3 is CASSLLTSGGRTEAFF. The CDR3 nucleotides read TGTGCCAGCAGTTTACTTACCTCAGGGGGCCGCACTGAAGCTTTCTTT. V and J are TRBV28 and TRBJ1-1, with TRBD1 matching 8 bases. CDR3 length: 16 residues. The germline gives CDR1 MDHEN, CDR2 SYDVKM. The J segment lost 4 bases and the V segment lost 2 bases, leaving 9 bases of the junction unmatched.

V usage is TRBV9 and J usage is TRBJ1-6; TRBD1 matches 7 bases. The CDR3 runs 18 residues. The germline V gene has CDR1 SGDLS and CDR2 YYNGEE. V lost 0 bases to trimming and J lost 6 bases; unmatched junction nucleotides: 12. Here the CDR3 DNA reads TGTGCCAGCAGCGTAGGCGGCCTCCCGGGACAGCCTAATTCACCCCTCCACTTT. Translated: CASSVGGLPGQPNSPLHF.

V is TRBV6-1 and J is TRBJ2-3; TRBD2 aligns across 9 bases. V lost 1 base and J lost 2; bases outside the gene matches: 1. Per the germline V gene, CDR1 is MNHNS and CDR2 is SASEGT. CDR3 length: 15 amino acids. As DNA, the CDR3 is TGTGCCAGCAGTGAAGGGACTAGCGTCACAGATACGCAGTATTTT. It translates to CASSEGTSVTDTQYF.

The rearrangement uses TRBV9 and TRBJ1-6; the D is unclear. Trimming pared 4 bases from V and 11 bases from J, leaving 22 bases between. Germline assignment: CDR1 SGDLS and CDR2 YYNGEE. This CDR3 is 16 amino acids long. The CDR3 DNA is TGTGCCAGCAGCCCACGGGATCTCGGAGCCCCAACACCCCTCCACTTT. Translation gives CASSPRDLGAPTPLHF.

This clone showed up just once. As DNA, the CDR3 is TGTGCCAGCAGCTTAGGGGGTAGCGGGGCCTACTCCTACGAGCAGTACTTC. Its translation is CASSLGGSGAYSYEQYF. The chain carries TRBV7-8 and TRBJ2-7; 8 bases map to TRBD2. Germline V CDR1 and CDR2: SGHVS, FQNEAQ. The V segment lost 1 base and the J segment 0 bases; nucleotides outside the gene matches: 8. This CDR3 is 17 amino acids long.

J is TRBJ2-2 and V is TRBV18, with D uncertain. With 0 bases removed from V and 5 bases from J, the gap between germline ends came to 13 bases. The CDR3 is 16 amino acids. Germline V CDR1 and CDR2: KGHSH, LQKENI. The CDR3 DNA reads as TGTGCCAGCTCACCACCCGACACCTATGGGACCGGGGAGCTGTTTTTT. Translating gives CASSPPDTYGTGELFF.

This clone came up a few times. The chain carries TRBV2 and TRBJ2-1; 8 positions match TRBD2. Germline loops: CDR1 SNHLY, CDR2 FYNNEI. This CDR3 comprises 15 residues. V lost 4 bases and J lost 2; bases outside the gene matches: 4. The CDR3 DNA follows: TGTGCCAGCAGTGTAACGGGAGGGCCCTACAATGAGCAGTTCTTC. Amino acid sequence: CASSVTGGPYNEQFF.

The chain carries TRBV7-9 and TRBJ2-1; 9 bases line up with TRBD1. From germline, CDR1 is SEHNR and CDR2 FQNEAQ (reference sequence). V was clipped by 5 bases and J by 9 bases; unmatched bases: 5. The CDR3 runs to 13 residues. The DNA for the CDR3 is TGTGCCAGCAGCCGGCGGGACAGGGTTGAGCAGTTCTTC. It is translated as CASSRRDRVEQFF.

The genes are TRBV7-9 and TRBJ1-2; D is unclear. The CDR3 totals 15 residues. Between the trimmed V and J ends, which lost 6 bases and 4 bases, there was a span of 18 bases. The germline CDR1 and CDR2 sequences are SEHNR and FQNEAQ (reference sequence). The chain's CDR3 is CASRSIRRGIYGYTF. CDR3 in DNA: TGTGCCAGCAGATCGATCCGGCGCGGGATCTATGGCTACACCTTC.

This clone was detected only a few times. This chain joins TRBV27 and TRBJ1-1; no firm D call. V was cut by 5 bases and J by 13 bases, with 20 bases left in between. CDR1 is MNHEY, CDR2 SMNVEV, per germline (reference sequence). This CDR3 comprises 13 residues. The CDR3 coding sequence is TGTGCCAGCAGTCCCCGGTTCCGGGTTCAACGTTTCTTT. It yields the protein CASSPRFRVQRFF.

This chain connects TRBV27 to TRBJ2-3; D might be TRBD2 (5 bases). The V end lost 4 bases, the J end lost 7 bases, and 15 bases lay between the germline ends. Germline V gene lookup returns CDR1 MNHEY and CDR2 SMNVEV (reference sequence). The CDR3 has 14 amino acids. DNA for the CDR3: TGTGCCAGCAGTTGGGTGAGGGATCGGCATACGCAGTATTTT. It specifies CASSWVRDRHTQYF.

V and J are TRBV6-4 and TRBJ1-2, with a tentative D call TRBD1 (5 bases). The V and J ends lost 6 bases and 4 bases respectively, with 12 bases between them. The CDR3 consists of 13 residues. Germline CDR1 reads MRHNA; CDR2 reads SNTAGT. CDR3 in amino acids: CASSTGQGYGYTF. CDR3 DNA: TGTGCCAGCAGCACGGGCCAGGGCTATGGCTACACCTTC.

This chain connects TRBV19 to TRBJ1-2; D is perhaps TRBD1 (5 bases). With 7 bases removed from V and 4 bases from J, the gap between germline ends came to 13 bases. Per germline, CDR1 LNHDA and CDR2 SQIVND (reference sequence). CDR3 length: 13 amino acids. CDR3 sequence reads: CASTKTVSYGYTF. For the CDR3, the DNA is TGTGCCAGTACTAAGACAGTATCCTATGGCTACACCTTC.

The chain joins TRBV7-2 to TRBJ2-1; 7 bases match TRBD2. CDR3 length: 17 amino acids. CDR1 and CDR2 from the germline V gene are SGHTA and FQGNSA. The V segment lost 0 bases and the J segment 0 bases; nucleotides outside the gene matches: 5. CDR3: CASSLAGTIHSYNEQFF. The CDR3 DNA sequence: TGTGCCAGCAGCTTAGCTGGGACTATCCACTCCTACAATGAGCAGTTCTTC.

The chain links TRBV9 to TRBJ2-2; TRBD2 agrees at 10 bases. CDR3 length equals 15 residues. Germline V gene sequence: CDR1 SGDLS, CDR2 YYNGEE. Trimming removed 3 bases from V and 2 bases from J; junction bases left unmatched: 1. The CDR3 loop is CASSASGRNTGELFF. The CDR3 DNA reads TGTGCCAGCAGCGCTAGCGGGAGAAACACCGGGGAGCTGTTTTTT.

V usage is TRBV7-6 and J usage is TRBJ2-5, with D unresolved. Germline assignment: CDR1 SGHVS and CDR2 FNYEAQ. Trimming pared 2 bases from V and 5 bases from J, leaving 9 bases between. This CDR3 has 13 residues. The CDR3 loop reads CASSLQPVETQYF. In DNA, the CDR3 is TGTGCCAGCAGCTTACAACCGGTGGAGACCCAGTACTTC. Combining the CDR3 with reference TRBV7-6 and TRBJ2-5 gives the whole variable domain GAGVSQSPRYKVTKRGQDVALRCDPISGHVSLYWYRQALGQGPEFLTYFNYEAQQDKSGLPNDRFSAERPEGSISTLTIQRTEQRDSAMYRCASSLQPVETQYFGPGTRLLVL.

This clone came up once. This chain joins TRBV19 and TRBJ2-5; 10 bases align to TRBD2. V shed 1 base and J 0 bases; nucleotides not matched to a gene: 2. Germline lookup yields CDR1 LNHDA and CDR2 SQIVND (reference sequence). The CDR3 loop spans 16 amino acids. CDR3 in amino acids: CASSIGLAGDQETQYF. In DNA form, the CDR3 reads TGTGCCAGTAGTATAGGGCTAGCGGGGGACCAAGAGACCCAGTACTTC.

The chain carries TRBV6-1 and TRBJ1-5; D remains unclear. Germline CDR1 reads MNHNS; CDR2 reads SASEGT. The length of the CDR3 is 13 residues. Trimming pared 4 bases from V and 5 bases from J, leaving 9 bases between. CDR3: CASSVLVHQPQHF. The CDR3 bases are TGTGCCAGCAGTGTACTCGTCCATCAGCCCCAGCATTTT.